This T cell receptor beta chain was observed in a study of post-analysis software for immune sequencing data. General observations from the study: Compared with controls, patients had more of 4 or 5 TRBV segments, including TRBV5-6, TRBV5-1 and TRBV20-1.

Carried by the TCR beta cDNA libraries were unique molecular identifiers. Yield was roughly 500,000 cDNA molecules from roughly 0.93 to 9.6 million T cells. A single record per CDR3 protein comes from TCRdb applying MiXCR to the PCR reads. The sample contains approximately 360,000 distinct CDR3 sequences, less than 35% of which appear only once. This clonotype was seen only a few times. What it binds is unknown. The CDR3 is 13 amino acids. V was trimmed by 4 bases and J by 8 bases, leaving 12 bases between them. From germline, CDR1 is MGHDK and CDR2 SYGVNS. The specimen was blood. This receptor was taken from a girl between 10 and 17 years old with multiple sclerosis. V gene TRBV25-1 combines with J gene TRBJ2-1; a possible D gene is TRBD2 (5 bases). CDR3 region: CASSAPGWDEQFF. For the CDR3, the DNA is TGTGCCAGCAGTGCCCCGGGGTGGGATGAGCAGTTCTTC.